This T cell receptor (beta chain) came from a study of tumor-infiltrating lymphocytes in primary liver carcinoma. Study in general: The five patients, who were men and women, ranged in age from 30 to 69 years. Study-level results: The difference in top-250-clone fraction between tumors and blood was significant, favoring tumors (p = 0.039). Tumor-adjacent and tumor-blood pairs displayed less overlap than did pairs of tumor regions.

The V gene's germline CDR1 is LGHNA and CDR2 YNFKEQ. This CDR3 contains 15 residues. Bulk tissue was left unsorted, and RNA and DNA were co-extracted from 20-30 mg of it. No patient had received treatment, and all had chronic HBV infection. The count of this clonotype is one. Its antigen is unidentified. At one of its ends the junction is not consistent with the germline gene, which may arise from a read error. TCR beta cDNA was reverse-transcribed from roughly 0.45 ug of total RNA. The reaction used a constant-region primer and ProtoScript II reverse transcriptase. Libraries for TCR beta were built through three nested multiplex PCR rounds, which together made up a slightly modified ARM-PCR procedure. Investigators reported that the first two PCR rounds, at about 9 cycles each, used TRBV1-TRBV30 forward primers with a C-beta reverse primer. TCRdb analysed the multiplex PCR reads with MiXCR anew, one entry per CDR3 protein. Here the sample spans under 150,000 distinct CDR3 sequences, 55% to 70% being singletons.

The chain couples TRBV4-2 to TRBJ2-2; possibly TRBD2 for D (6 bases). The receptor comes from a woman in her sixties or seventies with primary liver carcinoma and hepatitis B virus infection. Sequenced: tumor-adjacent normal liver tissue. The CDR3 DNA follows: TGTGCCAGCAGCCCCCGACTAGACCCGGTTGGGGAGCGGTTTTTT. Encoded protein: CASSPRLDPVGERFF.